These T cell receptor beta chains were read from a single sample in a study of neoadjuvant anti-PD-1 for oral cavity cancer. The table came from immunoSEQ multiplex PCR; TCRdb's copy has only in-frame clones and leaves some out. The top ten hold over 2.5% of the sample, which has about 81,000 clones, less than 85% seen once. The material sequenced was PBMCs, taken before nivolumab (anti-PD-1) treatment. The receptors originated from a person aged 40 to 85 with oral cavity squamous cell carcinoma. The CDR3 runs from the conserved cysteine through the conserved F or W. D genes are given only for firm matches. Not all rows give a size; the values are once, few, many and, for expanded clones, a class.

j_call d_call clone_size v_call cdr3_nt cdr3_aa
TRBJ1-1 . . TRBV29-1 TGCAGCGTTGAATGGTATGCCGGACGCAAAGAGAACACTGAAGCTTTCTTT CSVEWYAGRKENTEAFF
TRBJ2-2 TRBD1 . TRBV5-6 TGTGCCAGCAGCTTAGGGACAGGGGTACACACCGGGGAGCTGTTTTTT CASSLGTGVHTGELFF
TRBJ2-7 . . TRBV27 TGTGCCAGCAGCCCGGGGCGTCGATACGAGCAGTACTTC CASSPGRRYEQYF
TRBJ2-7 TRBD2 . TRBV5-1 TGCGCCAGCAGCTTGGCCGGCGCGGGAGGGCCTGACGAGCAGTACTTC CASSLAGAGGPDEQYF
TRBJ2-1 TRBD1 once TRBV19 TGTGCCAGTAGCGGACAGGGGGAAGGCTACAATGAGCAGTTCTTC CASSGQGEGYNEQFF
TRBJ2-2 . . TRBV6-5 TGTGCCAGCAGAGGGGCTCTGAACACCGGGGAGCTGTTTTTT CASRGALNTGELFF
TRBJ1-1 . . TRBV6-6 TGTGCCAGCAGTTACGACGGAAGAAACACTGAAGCTTTCTTT CASSYDGRNTEAFF
TRBJ2-7 . . TRBV2 TGTGCCAGCAGTTTGGCAGGCTACGAGCAGTACTTC CASSLAGYEQYF
TRBJ1-2 . . TRBV5-6 TGTGCCAGCGGTGTGGACAGTCAGTATGGCTACACCTTC CASGVDSQYGYTF
TRBJ2-3 TRBD2 . TRBV6-1 TGTGCCAGCAGCTCTCTAGCGGGAGGGCGAGATACGCAGTATTTT CASSSLAGGRDTQYF
TRBJ1-2 . . TRBV30 TGTGCCATGGGACCCTCCCAATATGGCTACACCTTC CAMGPSQYGYTF
TRBJ1-1 TRBD1 . TRBV7-9 TGTGCCAGCAGCCCTCCCGGGACAGGGGGCGTTAATTCTTTCTTT CASSPPGTGGVNSFF
TRBJ2-1 TRBD2 . TRBV6-1 TGTGCCAGCAGTCGGACTAGCGGGAGTGCTTACGAGCAGTTCTTC CASSRTSGSAYEQFF
TRBJ1-2 . . TRBV6-1 TGTGCCAGCAGTGAAGCTCCCCTGCAGGGTTACGGCTACACCTTC CASSEAPLQGYGYTF
TRBJ2-1 . . TRBV7-2 TGTGCCAGCAGCTTAGTCGGGCCGCGGGGCGGGCGCTACAATGAGCAGTTCTTC CASSLVGPRGGRYNEQFF
TRBJ1-2 . . TRBV9 TGTGCCAGATCCTACCCTAGGGGCTACACCTTC CARSYPRGYTF
TRBJ1-2 . . TRBV5-1 TGCGCCAGCAGCTTGGCCGGTCAGGTCGCCTATGGCTACACCTTC CASSLAGQVAYGYTF
TRBJ1-1 . . TRBV2 TGTGCCAGCAGTGGCACAGGGCCTGAAGCTTTCTTT CASSGTGPEAFF
TRBJ1-1 . . TRBV19 TGTGCCAGTAGTATCTGGTCCGCTAATGAAGCTTTCTTT CASSIWSANEAFF
TRBJ2-3 . . TRBV2 TGTGCCAGCAAACAGGGGACTAGCACAGATACGCAGTATTTT CASKQGTSTDTQYF
TRBJ1-2 TRBD1 . TRBV7-8 TGTGCCAGCAGCCTAATGGACAGGGGGCAGGGCTACACCTTC CASSLMDRGQGYTF
TRBJ1-5 . . TRBV28 TGTGCCAGCAGCCCCGGGGGACCGAATCAGCCCCAGCATTTT CASSPGGPNQPQHF
TRBJ2-7 . . TRBV13 TGTGCCAGCAGCCTCGGGCGGGTGAGCTCCTACGAGCAGTACTTC CASSLGRVSSYEQYF
TRBJ2-7 TRBD1 . TRBV6-5 TGTGCCAGCAGTTATGGGGACAGGGGCGAGCAGTACTTC CASSYGDRGEQYF
TRBJ1-1 . . TRBV19 TGTGCCAGTAGTATCCTTAAGAACACTGAAGCTTTCTTT CASSILKNTEAFF
TRBJ2-7 TRBD1 once TRBV6-1 TGTGCCAGCAGTGAAAGGTCGGGGGACAGGGAACACGAGCAGTACTTC CASSERSGDREHEQYF
TRBJ2-5 . . TRBV2 TGTGCCAGCAGCGGTCTTCAAGAGACCCAGTACTTC CASSGLQETQYF
TRBJ2-6 TRBD2 . TRBV19 TGTGCCAGTAGCCCGTATCCCGGGACTAGCGGGACTCCTTCCTCTGGGGCCAACGTCCTGACTTTC CASSPYPGTSGTPSSGANVLTF
TRBJ1-4 . once TRBV2 TGTGCCAGCAGGACAGAAGCAACTAATGAAAAACTGTTTTTT CASRTEATNEKLFF
TRBJ1-1 . . TRBV10-3 TGTGCCATCAGTGCCCAGAGTGGGGAGAACACTGAAGCTTTCTTT CAISAQSGENTEAFF
TRBJ2-1 . . TRBV7-2 TGTGCCAGCAGCTTTAGGGCTTCCAATGAGCAGTTCTTC CASSFRASNEQFF
TRBJ2-3 . . TRBV6-6 TGTGCCAGCAGTTACCTAGACCCAGATACGCAGTATTTT CASSYLDPDTQYF
TRBJ2-1 TRBD1 few TRBV19 TGTGCCAGTAGTACGGGACAGAGCTCCTACAATGAGCAGTTCTTC CASSTGQSSYNEQFF
TRBJ2-2 . . TRBV6-5 TGTGCCAGCACCACTATCGTGGGGACCGGGGAGCTGTTTTTT CASTTIVGTGELFF
TRBJ1-1 TRBD1 few TRBV29-1 TGCAGCGTTGAACGGCAGGGGGGTACTGAAGCTTTCTTT CSVERQGGTEAFF
TRBJ2-3 . . TRBV7-8 TGTGCCAGCAGCTTATTCCAGAGCACAGATACGCAGTATTTT CASSLFQSTDTQYF
TRBJ1-5 . . TRBV5-5 TGTGCCAGCAGCTCACAGCCTTATAGCAATCAGCCCCAGCATTTT CASSSQPYSNQPQHF
TRBJ2-7 TRBD1 . TRBV11-2 TGTGCCAGCAGCTCGGGCGGGCCTTTGGGACAGGGGTCGCAGCAGTACTTC CASSSGGPLGQGSQQYF
TRBJ1-5 . . TRBV6-5 TGTGCCAGCAGTTACTCAGGGGTGGGAAGCAATCAGCCCCAGCATTTT CASSYSGVGSNQPQHF
TRBJ2-5 . . TRBV5-6 TGTGCCAGCAGCTTGAGAGGGGGAGGTATTCATAGGGAGACCCAGTACTTC CASSLRGGGIHRETQYF
TRBJ2-3 . once TRBV10-3 TGTGCCATCAGTGATTTCGGGCAGGGCACAGATACGCAGTATTTT CAISDFGQGTDTQYF
TRBJ1-1 TRBD1 . TRBV19 TGTGCCAGTAGTATAGCGGGACAGATGACTGAAGCTTTCTTT CASSIAGQMTEAFF
TRBJ2-1 TRBD2 . TRBV19 TGTGCCAGTAGACGCCCGGGACTAGCGGACAAATACAATGAGCAGTTCTTC CASRRPGLADKYNEQFF
TRBJ1-2 . . TRBV6-5 TGTGCCAGCAGTTACTCGACAGACTATGGCTACACCTTC CASSYSTDYGYTF
TRBJ2-7 . . TRBV6-5 TGTGCCAGCCGCAGGGGCCCCTACGAGCAGTACTTC CASRRGPYEQYF
TRBJ1-5 . . TRBV6-1 TGTGCCAGCAGGATGACAGTTTCCAATCAGCCCCAGCATTTT CASRMTVSNQPQHF
TRBJ1-5 . . TRBV19 TGTGCCAGTAGTATATTGGGGATAAATCAGCCCCAGCATTTT CASSILGINQPQHF
TRBJ2-1 TRBD2 . TRBV5-5 TGTGCCAGCAGCCCGGGACTAGCGGGATTCATCTACAATGAGCAGTTCTTC CASSPGLAGFIYNEQFF
TRBJ2-7 . . TRBV20-1 TGCAGTACGTACGACTCCTACGAGCAGTACTTC CSTYDSYEQYF
TRBJ2-5 . . TRBV5-1 TGCGCCAGCAGCTTGCTCACAACGGGCGAGACCCAGTACTTC CASSLLTTGETQYF
TRBJ2-5 TRBD2 few TRBV19 TGTGCCAGTAGTGCGAGCGGGACGCCTAGGGAGACCCAGTACTTC CASSASGTPRETQYF